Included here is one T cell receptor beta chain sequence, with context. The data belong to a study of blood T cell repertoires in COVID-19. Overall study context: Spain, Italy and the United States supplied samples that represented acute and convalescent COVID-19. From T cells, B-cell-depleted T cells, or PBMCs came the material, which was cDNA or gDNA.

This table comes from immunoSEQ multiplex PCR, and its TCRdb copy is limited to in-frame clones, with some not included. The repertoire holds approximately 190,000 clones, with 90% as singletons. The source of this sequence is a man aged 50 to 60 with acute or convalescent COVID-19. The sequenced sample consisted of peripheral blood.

For the CDR3, the DNA is TGTGCCAGCTCACCAGGCGTTAGCGGGCTTAGCACAGATACGCAGTATTTT. Translated: CASSPGVSGLSTDTQYF. J is TRBJ2-3 and V is TRBV18; TRBD2 matches 7 bases. The V gene's germline CDR1 is KGHSH and CDR2 LQKENI. The CDR3 consists of 17 residues. The V segment lost 2 bases and the J segment 0 bases; nucleotides outside the gene matches: 8.